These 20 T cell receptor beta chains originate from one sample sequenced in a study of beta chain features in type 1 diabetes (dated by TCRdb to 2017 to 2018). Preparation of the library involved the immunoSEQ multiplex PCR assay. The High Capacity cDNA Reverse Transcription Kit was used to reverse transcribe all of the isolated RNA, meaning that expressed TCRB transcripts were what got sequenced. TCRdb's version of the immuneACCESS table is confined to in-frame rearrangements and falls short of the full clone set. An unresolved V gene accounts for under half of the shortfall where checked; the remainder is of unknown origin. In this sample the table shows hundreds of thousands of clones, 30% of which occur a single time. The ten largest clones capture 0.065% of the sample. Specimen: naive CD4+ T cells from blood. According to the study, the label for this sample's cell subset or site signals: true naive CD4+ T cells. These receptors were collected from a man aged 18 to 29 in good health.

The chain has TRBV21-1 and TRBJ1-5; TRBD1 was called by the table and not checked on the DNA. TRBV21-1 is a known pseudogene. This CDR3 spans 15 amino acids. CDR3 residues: CASSKLGPTQQPQHF. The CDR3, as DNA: TGTGCCAGCAGCAAATTGGGGCCGACCCAACAGCCCCAGCATTTT.

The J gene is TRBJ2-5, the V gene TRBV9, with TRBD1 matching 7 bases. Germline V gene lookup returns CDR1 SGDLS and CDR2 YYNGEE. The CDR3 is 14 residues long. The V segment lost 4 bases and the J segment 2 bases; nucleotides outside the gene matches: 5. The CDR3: CASSSRQGQETQYF. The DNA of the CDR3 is TGTGCCAGCAGCTCCAGACAGGGTCAAGAGACCCAGTACTTC.

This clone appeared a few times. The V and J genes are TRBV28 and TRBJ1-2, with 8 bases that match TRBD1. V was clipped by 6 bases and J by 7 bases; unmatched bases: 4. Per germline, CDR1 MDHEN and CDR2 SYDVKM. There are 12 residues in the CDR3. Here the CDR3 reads CASSSQGVGYTF. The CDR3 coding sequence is TGTGCCAGCAGCTCACAGGGGGTTGGCTACACCTTC.

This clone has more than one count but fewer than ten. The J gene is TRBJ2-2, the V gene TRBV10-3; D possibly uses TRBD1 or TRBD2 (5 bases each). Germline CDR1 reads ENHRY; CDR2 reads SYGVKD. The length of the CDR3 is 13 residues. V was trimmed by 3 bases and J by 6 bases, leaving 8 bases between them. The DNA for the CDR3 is TGTGCCATCAGTGACAGGGACGCCGGGGAGCTGTTTTTT. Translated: CAISDRDAGELFF.

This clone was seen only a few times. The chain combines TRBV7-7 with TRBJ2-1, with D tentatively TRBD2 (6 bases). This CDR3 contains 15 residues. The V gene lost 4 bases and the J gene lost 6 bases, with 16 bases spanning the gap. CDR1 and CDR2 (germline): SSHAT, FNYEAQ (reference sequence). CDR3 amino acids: CASSSGSGVGNEQFF. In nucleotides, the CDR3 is TGTGCCAGCAGCTCGGGTTCGGGAGTAGGCAATGAGCAGTTCTTC.

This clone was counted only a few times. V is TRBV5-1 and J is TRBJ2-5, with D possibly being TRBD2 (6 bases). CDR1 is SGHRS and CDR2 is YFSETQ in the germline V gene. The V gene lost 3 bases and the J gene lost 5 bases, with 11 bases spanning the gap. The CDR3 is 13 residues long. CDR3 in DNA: TGCGCCAGCAGCTGGAGGGAGAGTGAGACCCAGTACTTC. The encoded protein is CASSWRESETQYF.

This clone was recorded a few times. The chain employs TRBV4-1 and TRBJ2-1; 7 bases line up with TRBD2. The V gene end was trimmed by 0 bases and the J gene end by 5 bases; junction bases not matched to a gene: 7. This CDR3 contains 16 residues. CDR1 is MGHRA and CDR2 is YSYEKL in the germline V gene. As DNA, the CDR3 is TGCGCCAGCAGCCAAGAGGGGCGGGAGCTCCACAATGAGCAGTTCTTC. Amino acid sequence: CASSQEGRELHNEQFF.

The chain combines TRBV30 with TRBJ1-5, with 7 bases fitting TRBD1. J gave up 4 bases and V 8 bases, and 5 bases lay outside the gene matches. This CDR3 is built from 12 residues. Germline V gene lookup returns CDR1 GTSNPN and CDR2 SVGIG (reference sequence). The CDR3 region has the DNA TGTGCCACCTCACAGGGGAATCAGCCCCAGCATTTT. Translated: CATSQGNQPQHF.

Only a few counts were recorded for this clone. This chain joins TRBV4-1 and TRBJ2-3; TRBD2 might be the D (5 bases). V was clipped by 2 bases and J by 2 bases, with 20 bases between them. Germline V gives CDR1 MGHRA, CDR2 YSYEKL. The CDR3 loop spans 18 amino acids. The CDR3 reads CASSQLGVDYTYTDTQYF. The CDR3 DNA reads TGCGCCAGCAGCCAACTCGGGGTTGACTACACCTACACAGATACGCAGTATTTT.

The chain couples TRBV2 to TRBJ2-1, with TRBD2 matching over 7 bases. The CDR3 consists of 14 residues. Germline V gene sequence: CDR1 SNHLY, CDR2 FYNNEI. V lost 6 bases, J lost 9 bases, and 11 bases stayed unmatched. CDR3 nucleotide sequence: TGTGCCAGCAGATGGGGCCTAGCGGAACTTGAGCAGTTCTTC. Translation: CASRWGLAELEQFF.

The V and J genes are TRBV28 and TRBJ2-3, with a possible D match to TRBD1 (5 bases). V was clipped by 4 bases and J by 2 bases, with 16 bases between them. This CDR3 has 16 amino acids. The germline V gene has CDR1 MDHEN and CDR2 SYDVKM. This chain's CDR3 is CASSSEQAVDTDTQYF. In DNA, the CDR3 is TGTGCCAGCAGTTCGGAACAGGCCGTGGACACAGATACGCAGTATTTT.

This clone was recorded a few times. The CDR3 nucleotides read TGTGCCTGGAGTGCCCAAAGGACTAGCGGATATCCCTACGAGCAGTACTTC. Its translation: CAWSAQRTSGYPYEQYF. The rearrangement joins TRBV30 to TRBJ2-7; 10 positions agree with TRBD2. The CDR3 totals 17 residues. In germline, CDR1 is GTSNPN, CDR2 SVGIG (reference sequence). The V segment lost 1 base and the J segment 2 bases; nucleotides outside the gene matches: 11.

CDR3 residues: CASSHQGKSYNEQFF. CDR3 in DNA: TGTGCCAGCAGCCACCAGGGGAAGTCCTACAATGAGCAGTTCTTC. The rearrangement joins TRBV25-1 to TRBJ2-1; D possibly corresponds to TRBD1 (6 bases). The CDR3 contains 15 residues. Trimming stripped 6 bases from V and 1 base from J, with 13 bases between. The germline V gene encodes CDR1 MGHDK and CDR2 SYGVNS.

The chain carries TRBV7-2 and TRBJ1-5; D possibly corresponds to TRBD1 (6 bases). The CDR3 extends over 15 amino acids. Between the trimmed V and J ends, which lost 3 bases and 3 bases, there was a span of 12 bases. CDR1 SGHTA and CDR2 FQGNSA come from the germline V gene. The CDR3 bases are TGTGCCAGCAGCTTCGGGGGGCTGGCCAATCAGCCCCAGCATTTT. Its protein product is CASSFGGLANQPQHF.

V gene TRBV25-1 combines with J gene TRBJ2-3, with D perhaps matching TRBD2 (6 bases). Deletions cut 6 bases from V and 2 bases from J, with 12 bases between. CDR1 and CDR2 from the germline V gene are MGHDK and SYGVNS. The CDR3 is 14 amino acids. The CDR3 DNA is TGTGCCAGCAGAGCCGGGGGTTTCACAGATACGCAGTATTTT. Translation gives CASRAGGFTDTQYF.

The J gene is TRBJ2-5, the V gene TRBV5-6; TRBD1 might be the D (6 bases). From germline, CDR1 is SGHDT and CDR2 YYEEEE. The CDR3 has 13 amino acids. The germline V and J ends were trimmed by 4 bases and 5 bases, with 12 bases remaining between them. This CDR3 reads CASSLQGWETQYF. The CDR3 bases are TGTGCCAGCAGCCTCCAGGGGTGGGAGACCCAGTACTTC.

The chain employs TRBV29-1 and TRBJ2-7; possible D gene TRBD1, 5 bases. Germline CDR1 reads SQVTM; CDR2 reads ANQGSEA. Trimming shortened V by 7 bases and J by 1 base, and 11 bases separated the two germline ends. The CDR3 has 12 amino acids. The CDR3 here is CSAAGPSYEQYF. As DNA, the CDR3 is TGCAGCGCCGCAGGGCCATCCTACGAGCAGTACTTC.

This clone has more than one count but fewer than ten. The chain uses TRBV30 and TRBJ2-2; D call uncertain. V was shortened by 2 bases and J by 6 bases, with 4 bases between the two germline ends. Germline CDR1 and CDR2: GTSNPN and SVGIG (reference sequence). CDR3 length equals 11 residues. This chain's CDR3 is CAWSRAGELFF. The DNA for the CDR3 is TGTGCCTGGAGTAGGGCCGGGGAGCTGTTTTTT.

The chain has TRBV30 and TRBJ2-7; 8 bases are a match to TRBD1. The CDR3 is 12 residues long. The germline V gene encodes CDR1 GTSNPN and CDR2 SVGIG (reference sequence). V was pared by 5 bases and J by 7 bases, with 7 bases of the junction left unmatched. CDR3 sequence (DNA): TGTGCCTGGGGACAGGGCCGTGGGGAGCAGTACTTC. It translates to CAWGQGRGEQYF.

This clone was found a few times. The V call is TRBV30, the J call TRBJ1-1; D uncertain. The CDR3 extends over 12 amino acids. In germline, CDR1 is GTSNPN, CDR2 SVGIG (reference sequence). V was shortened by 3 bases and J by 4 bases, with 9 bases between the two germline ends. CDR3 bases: TGTGCCTGGAGGGGGTGGAGCACTGAAGCTTTCTTT. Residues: CAWRGWSTEAFF. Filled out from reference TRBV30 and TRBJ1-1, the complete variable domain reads SQTIHQWPATLVQPVGSPLSLECTVEGTSNPNLYWYRQAAGRGLQLLFYSVGIGQISSEVPQNLSASRPQDRQFILSSKKLLLSDSGFYLCAWRGWSTEAFFGQGTRLTVV.